Shown below are 25 T cell receptor beta chains from a single sample sequenced in a study of T cell changes during pregnancy in multiple sclerosis. Clones were sequenced by immunoSEQ multiplex PCR, and TCRdb holds only the in-frame ones, with some missing. Of tens of thousands of clones listed, 85% to 95% are singletons. Sequences were derived from peripheral blood, sampled in the second trimester of pregnancy. These receptor sequences come from a female donor with multiple sclerosis, enrolled in a pregnancy study.

V is TRBV6-1 and J is TRBJ2-7, with D unclear. The V end lost 6 bases, the J end lost 2 bases, and 5 bases lay between the germline ends. Germline V gene sequence: CDR1 MNHNS, CDR2 SASEGT. This CDR3 has 11 residues. DNA for the CDR3: TGTGCCAGCAGCCCAGCCTACGAGCAGTACTTC. Translation gives CASSPAYEQYF.

This clone was found once. The gene calls are TRBV5-1 and TRBJ2-3, with D hard to call. Germline-derived CDR1 and CDR2 are SGHRS and YFSETQ. The CDR3 spans 14 residues. Trimming pared 4 bases from V and 0 bases from J, leaving 9 bases between. The CDR3 DNA reads TGCGCCAGCAGCCGGTACTCTAGCACAGATACGCAGTATTTT. It is translated as CASSRYSSTDTQYF.

The chain couples TRBV6-1 to TRBJ1-5; 7 bases are a match to TRBD1. This CDR3 region has 17 residues. V was pared by 4 bases and J by 3 bases, with 12 bases of the junction left unmatched. Germline V gene data show CDR1 as MNHNS and CDR2 as SASEGT. CDR3 residues: CASSGHRGTPHNQPQHF. CDR3 nucleotides: TGTGCCAGCAGTGGGCACAGGGGAACCCCCCACAATCAGCCCCAGCATTTT.

This CDR3 reads CSAPDSPEAFF. The CDR3 nucleotides are TGCAGTGCCCCGGACAGCCCGGAAGCTTTCTTT. This chain links TRBV20-1 with TRBJ1-1, with D possibly TRBD1 on 6 matching bases. Per germline, CDR1 DFQATT and CDR2 SNEGSKA (reference sequence). The CDR3 totals 11 residues. The V end lost 6 bases, the J end lost 8 bases, and 13 bases lay between the germline ends.

The chain is built from TRBV2 and TRBJ1-2, with TRBD1 matching 7 bases. The CDR3 sequence is 14 residues long. The germline CDR1 and CDR2 sequences are SNHLY and FYNNEI. J gave up 3 bases and V 1 base, and 2 bases lay outside the gene matches. For the CDR3, the DNA is TGTGCCAGCAGTGAAGGACAGGGAGACTATGGCTACACCTTC. Translated, it gives CASSEGQGDYGYTF.

The chain combines TRBV7-3 with TRBJ2-3; 10 nucleotides agree with TRBD2. The CDR3 is 17 amino acids. CDR1 SGHTA and CDR2 FQGTGA come from the germline V gene. V lost 5 bases to trimming and J lost 1 base; unmatched junction nucleotides: 9. The CDR3 sequence is CASSPRSGTSGTDTQYF. The CDR3 DNA reads TGTGCCAGCAGCCCGAGGTCCGGGACTAGCGGCACAGATACGCAGTATTTT.

This clone was counted a single time. The J gene is TRBJ2-3, the V gene TRBV5-4; 8 positions agree with TRBD2. The germline V gene encodes CDR1 SGHNT and CDR2 YYREEE (reference sequence). This CDR3 comprises 14 residues. V was clipped by 4 bases and J by 6 bases; unmatched bases: 7. CDR3 region: CASSGGGKGDTQYF. In DNA form, the CDR3 reads TGTGCCAGCAGCGGCGGGGGGAAGGGCGATACGCAGTATTTT.

The chain links TRBV6-5 to TRBJ2-3, with D maybe TRBD2 (6 bases). V dropped 6 bases and J dropped 3 bases, with 16 bases sitting between them. The germline V gene encodes CDR1 MNHEY and CDR2 SVGAGI. This CDR3 is 15 amino acids long. The CDR3 region has the DNA TGTGCCAGCAGCCGGGTCCCGGAGGGGACAGATACGCAGTATTTT. Its protein product is CASSRVPEGTDTQYF.

The chain joins TRBV5-8 to TRBJ1-6; TRBD1 matches at 8 bases. The CDR3 extends over 14 amino acids. Trimming cost V 2 bases and J 8 bases; bases outside gene matches: 3. CDR1 is SGHTS, CDR2 YDEGEE, per germline. CDR3 nucleotides: TGTGCCAGCAGCTTACAGGGGGTGGATTCACCCCTCCACTTT. Its protein is CASSLQGVDSPLHF.

The rearrangement links TRBV6-5 to TRBJ1-1; 11 bases align to TRBD1. CDR1 and CDR2 (germline): MNHEY, SVGAGI. This CDR3 contains 14 residues. The trim removed 5 bases at V and 4 bases at J, leaving 3 bases unmatched. The CDR3, as DNA: TGTGCCAGCAGTCACGGGACAGGGGGCACTGAAGCTTTCTTT. It specifies CASSHGTGGTEAFF.

This chain uses TRBV30 with TRBJ2-7, with 8 bases that match TRBD2. This CDR3 is built from 12 residues. Losses at the gene ends were 2 bases for V and 6 bases for J; bases not matched to a gene: 3. Germline V CDR1 and CDR2: GTSNPN, SVGIG (reference sequence). In DNA, the CDR3 is TGTGCCTGGAGTCCCGGGGGGGGCGAGCAGTACTTC. Translated, it gives CAWSPGGGEQYF.

This clone appeared a single time. This chain connects TRBV7-3 to TRBJ2-2; 10 nucleotides line up with TRBD2. V shed 5 bases, J shed 5 bases, and the junction held 8 bases outside the gene matches. The CDR3 spans 16 residues. Germline V gene sequence: CDR1 SGHTA, CDR2 FQGTGA. The CDR3 is CASSPKAGGRTGELFF. CDR3 nucleotide sequence: TGTGCCAGCAGCCCAAAAGCGGGGGGGCGTACCGGGGAGCTGTTTTTT. The variable domain in full, completed from reference TRBV7-3 and TRBJ2-2, reads GAGVSQTPSNKVTEKGKYVELRCDPISGHTALYWYRQSLGQGPEFLIYFQGTGAADDSGLPNDRFFAVRPEGSVSTLKIQRTERGDSAVYLCASSPKAGGRTGELFFGEGSRLTVL.

The rearrangement joins TRBV6-1 to TRBJ1-1; D might be TRBD1 (5 bases). Trimming pared 7 bases from V and 5 bases from J, leaving 17 bases between. The length of the CDR3 is 14 residues. Germline V gene lookup returns CDR1 MNHNS and CDR2 SASEGT. This CDR3 is CASNPGGGLTEAFF. In DNA, the CDR3 is TGTGCCAGCAACCCCGGCGGGGGATTGACTGAAGCTTTCTTT.

V usage is TRBV11-2 and J usage is TRBJ2-3; D remains unclear. The germline CDR1 and CDR2 sequences are SGHAT and FQNNGV. This CDR3 contains 13 residues. Trimming cost V 4 bases and J 11 bases, with 16 bases left between them. The CDR3 spells CASSSPLTGRQYF. CDR3 in DNA: TGTGCCAGCAGCTCCCCCTTGACGGGTAGGCAGTATTTT. The entire variable domain, with the rest obtained from reference TRBV11-2 and TRBJ2-3, is as follows: EAGVAQSPRYKIIEKRQSVAFWCNPISGHATLYWYQQILGQGPKLLIQFQNNGVVDDSQLPKDRFSAERLKGVDSTLKIQPAKLEDSAVYLCASSSPLTGRQYFGPGTRLTVL.

V and J are TRBV4-1 and TRBJ2-7, with D possibly matching TRBD1 (6 bases). The germline V gene has CDR1 MGHRA and CDR2 YSYEKL. The germline V and J ends were trimmed by 4 bases and 2 bases, with 15 bases remaining between them. This CDR3 spans 15 amino acids. CDR3 residues: CASSPYDRPPYEQYF. The DNA for the CDR3 is TGCGCCAGCAGCCCATACGACAGGCCACCCTACGAGCAGTACTTC.

This clone was seen just once. This sequence joins TRBV7-2 and TRBJ1-1; TRBD1 might be the D (6 bases). The V gene lost 3 bases and the J gene lost 5 bases, with 25 bases spanning the gap. Germline values: CDR1 SGHTA, CDR2 FQGNSA. This CDR3 region has 18 residues. For the CDR3, the DNA is TGTGCCAGCAGCTTCCGGCCCCAACTAGGACAGACTCCTACTGAAGCTTTCTTT. This sequence encodes CASSFRPQLGQTPTEAFF. Full variable domain (missing parts from reference TRBV7-2 and TRBJ1-1): GAGVSQSPSNKVTEKGKDVELRCDPISGHTALYWYRQSLGQGLEFLIYFQGNSAPDKSGLPSDRFSAERTGGSVSTLTIQRTQQEDSAVYLCASSFRPQLGQTPTEAFFGQGTRLTVV.

This chain links TRBV2 with TRBJ1-6, with TRBD1 matching 11 bases. Per the germline V gene, CDR1 is SNHLY and CDR2 is FYNNEI. The J segment lost 11 bases and the V segment lost 7 bases, leaving 13 bases of the junction unmatched. The CDR3 contains 16 residues. The DNA for the CDR3 is TGTGCCAGCAAGAGGACAGGGGGCCCAATGACGGCACCCCTCCACTTT. Protein product: CASKRTGGPMTAPLHF.

The gene calls are TRBV6-1 and TRBJ2-1, with D maybe TRBD2 (5 bases). This CDR3 has 15 amino acids. Germline CDR1 and CDR2: MNHNS and SASEGT. Trimming pared 6 bases from V and 0 bases from J, leaving 12 bases between. DNA for the CDR3: TGTGCCAGCAGCGTTACTAGAGGCTCCTACAATGAGCAGTTCTTC. Its translation: CASSVTRGSYNEQFF.

This rearrangement joins TRBV5-5 to TRBJ1-3; possible D gene TRBD1, 5 bases. V was clipped by 5 bases and J by 4 bases, with 10 bases between them. This CDR3 is 13 amino acids long. Germline assignment: CDR1 SGHKS and CDR2 YYEKEE (reference sequence). For the CDR3, the DNA is TGTGCCAGCAGTCAGAGACAGGGAAACACCATATATTTT. Protein sequence: CASSQRQGNTIYF. Based on the CDR3 plus reference TRBV5-5 and TRBJ1-3, the full variable domain is DAGVTQSPTHLIKTRGQQVTLRCSPISGHKSVSWYQQVLGQGPQFIFQYYEKEERGRGNFPDRFSARQFPNYSSELNVNALLLGDSALYLCASSQRQGNTIYFGEGSWLTVV.

The V call is TRBV10-3, the J call TRBJ2-1; possibly TRBD2 for D (6 bases). This CDR3 is 15 amino acids long. Germline CDR1 reads ENHRY; CDR2 reads SYGVKD. Trimming stripped 3 bases from V and 3 bases from J, with 12 bases between. The CDR3 here is CAISDRGNDYNEQFF. The CDR3 DNA is TGTGCCATCAGTGATCGGGGGAATGACTACAATGAGCAGTTCTTC.

V is TRBV15 and J is TRBJ1-5, with D possibly matching TRBD1 (6 bases). Germline V lookup: CDR1 LNHNV, CDR2 YYDKDF (reference sequence). The CDR3 runs 18 residues. V lost 2 bases and J lost 1, with 18 bases in between. The CDR3 region has the DNA TGTGCCACCAGCAGACGATACAGGGTGGTGGGCAGCAATCAGCCCCAGCATTTT. As protein: CATSRRYRVVGSNQPQHF.

CDR3 in amino acids: CASSPPTANSPLHF. The CDR3 nucleotides are TGTGCCAGCAGCCCGCCGACAGCCAATTCACCCCTCCACTTT. The chain uses TRBV7-9 and TRBJ1-6; D possibly corresponds to TRBD1 (5 bases). CDR3 length: 14 residues. The V end was cut by 5 bases, the J end by 7 bases, with 12 bases between. Germline V CDR1 and CDR2: SEHNR, FQNEAQ (reference sequence).

The chain joins TRBV7-3 to TRBJ2-7; 12 positions match TRBD1. V lost 5 bases and J lost 3; bases outside the gene matches: 5. Germline CDR1 and CDR2: SGHTA and FQGTGA. The CDR3 has 15 amino acids. The CDR3 sequence: CASSPGTGGIYEQYF. CDR3 bases: TGTGCCAGCAGCCCCGGGACAGGGGGCATCTACGAGCAGTACTTC. The variable domain in full, completed from reference TRBV7-3 and TRBJ2-7, reads GAGVSQTPSNKVTEKGKYVELRCDPISGHTALYWYRQSLGQGPEFLIYFQGTGAADDSGLPNDRFFAVRPEGSVSTLKIQRTERGDSAVYLCASSPGTGGIYEQYFGPGTRLTVT.

The V and J genes are TRBV2 and TRBJ2-7, with TRBD2 matching over 7 bases. CDR3 size: 15 residues. CDR1 and CDR2 from the germline V gene are SNHLY and FYNNEI. Germline trimming cut 6 bases from V and 4 bases from J; bases unmatched to any gene: 12. CDR3 amino acids: CASRPPGGNWYEQYF. The CDR3 DNA reads TGTGCCAGCAGGCCCCCCGGGGGGAATTGGTACGAGCAGTACTTC.

This clone has just one count. The rearrangement links TRBV2 to TRBJ2-7; TRBD1 aligns across 9 bases. J lost 2 bases, V lost 4 bases, and 3 bases had no gene match. Germline V gene data show CDR1 as SNHLY and CDR2 as FYNNEI. The CDR3 extends over 14 amino acids. The CDR3 is CASSGWTGAYEQYF. The CDR3 coding sequence is TGTGCCAGCAGTGGGTGGACAGGGGCCTACGAGCAGTACTTC.